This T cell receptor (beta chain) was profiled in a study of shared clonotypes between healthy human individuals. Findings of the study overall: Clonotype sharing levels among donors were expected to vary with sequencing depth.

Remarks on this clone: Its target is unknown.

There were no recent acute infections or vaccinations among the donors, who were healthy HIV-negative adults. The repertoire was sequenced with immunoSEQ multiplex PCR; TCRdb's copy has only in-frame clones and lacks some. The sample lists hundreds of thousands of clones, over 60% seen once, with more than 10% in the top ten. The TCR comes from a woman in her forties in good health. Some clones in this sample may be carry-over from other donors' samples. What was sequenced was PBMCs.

CDR3 sequence: CASSLDRALFEQYF. Here the CDR3 DNA reads TGTGCCAGCAGCTTAGACAGGGCCCTATTCGAGCAGTACTTC. The chain combines TRBV7-9 with TRBJ2-7, with D maybe TRBD1 (6 bases). The CDR3 runs 14 residues. V lost 1 base and J lost 6, with 13 bases in between. Germline-derived CDR1 and CDR2 are SEHNR and FQNEAQ (reference sequence).